The 8 T cell receptor beta chains below all came from one sample that was sequenced in a study of identical twins. TCRdb re-called the 5' RACE reads with MiXCR, one entry per CDR3 protein. This table holds hundreds of thousands of distinct CDR3 sequences, less than 10% found once. The data also belong to a second study, concerning yellow fever vaccine responses in identical twins.

The material sequenced was PBMCs. The receptors were gathered from a young woman in good health.

This clonotype was detected a few times. J is TRBJ2-7 and V is TRBV28; 7 bases are a match to TRBD1. CDR1 MDHEN and CDR2 SYDVKM come from the germline V gene. The CDR3 loop spans 15 amino acids. Trimming at V came to 4 bases and at J to 0 bases, leaving 6 bases not matched to a gene. CDR3 loop: CASSSVDRFSYEQYF. The CDR3 DNA reads TGTGCCAGCAGTTCAGTGGACAGGTTCTCCTACGAGCAGTACTTC.

The V gene is TRBV5-1, the J gene TRBJ2-3, with no clear D. Germline V gene lookup returns CDR1 SGHRS and CDR2 YFSETQ. The germline V and J ends were trimmed by 2 bases and 2 bases, with 12 bases remaining between them. This CDR3 region has 15 residues. The CDR3 DNA is TGCGCCAGCAGCTTCTCTGGTCCTACCACAGATACGCAGTATTTT. Its translation: CASSFSGPTTDTQYF. The full variable domain, with the rest looked up from reference TRBV5-1 and TRBJ2-3, is KAGVTQTPRYLIKTRGQQVTLSCSPISGHRSVSWYQQTPGQGLQFLFEYFSETQRNKGNFPGRFSGRQFSNSRSEMNVSTLELGDSALYLCASSFSGPTTDTQYFGPGTRLTVL.

This clonotype was found a few times. This chain connects TRBV7-9 to TRBJ1-2; D is unclear. Trimming left V 1 base short and J 5 bases short, with 2 bases between. This CDR3 has 11 amino acids. CDR1 and CDR2 (germline): SEHNR, FQNEAQ (reference sequence). DNA for the CDR3: TGTGCCAGCAGCTTAGTGTATGGCTACACCTTC. Its protein product is CASSLVYGYTF.

The chain recombines TRBV6-1 with TRBJ2-1; D may be TRBD2 (7 bases). The CDR3 length is 16 residues. CDR1 MNHNS and CDR2 SASEGT come from the germline V gene. Trimming shortened V by 7 bases and J by 4 bases, and 20 bases separated the two germline ends. This CDR3 reads CASKPRGGGRYNEQFF. The CDR3 DNA reads TGTGCCAGCAAACCTCGTGGGGGGGGGCGTTACAATGAGCAGTTCTTC.

The chain is built from TRBV2 and TRBJ2-3, with D possibly called TRBD1 or TRBD2 (5 bases each). The germline V gene has CDR1 SNHLY and CDR2 FYNNEI. There are 15 residues in the CDR3. The V and J ends lost 7 bases and 0 bases respectively, with 14 bases between them. CDR3 loop: CASIPGPLSTDTQYF. The CDR3 nucleotides are TGTGCCAGCATCCCGGGACCACTTAGCACAGATACGCAGTATTTT.

The genes are TRBV11-2 and TRBJ2-7; the match to TRBD2 covers 10 bases. The CDR3 length is 15 residues. V dropped 7 bases and J dropped 3; count of bases not matched to a gene: 9. Germline lookup yields CDR1 SGHAT and CDR2 FQNNGV. Here the CDR3 reads CASNKAGGHNYEQYF. The CDR3 nucleotides are TGTGCCAGCAACAAAGCGGGAGGGCACAACTACGAGCAGTACTTC.

This clonotype appeared a few times. The V gene is TRBV9, the J gene TRBJ2-1; D remains unclear. Trimming cost V 0 bases and J 6 bases, with 4 bases left between them. Per the germline V gene, CDR1 is SGDLS and CDR2 is YYNGEE. This CDR3 has 12 residues. In DNA, the CDR3 is TGTGCCAGCAGCGTAGAAGCCAATGAGCAGTTCTTC. Protein sequence: CASSVEANEQFF. The complete variable domain, with remaining parts taken from reference TRBV9 and TRBJ2-1, reads DSGVTQTPKHLITATGQRVTLRCSPRSGDLSVYWYQQSLDQGLQFLIQYYNGEERAKGNILERFSAQQFPDLHSELNLSSLELGDSALYFCASSVEANEQFFGPGTRLTVL.

The V call is TRBV29-1, the J call TRBJ2-2; D possibly corresponds to TRBD1 (5 bases). V lost 7 bases, J lost 2 bases, and 11 bases lay in between. Per the germline V gene, CDR1 is SQVTM and CDR2 is ANQGSEA. The CDR3 runs to 13 residues. The CDR3 spells CSGRVHNTGELFF. DNA for the CDR3: TGCAGCGGCAGGGTCCACAACACCGGGGAGCTGTTTTTT.